This is a list of T cell receptor beta chains from one sample in a study of regulatory T cells in long-lasting Graves disease. A single record per CDR3 protein comes from TCRdb applying MiXCR to the multiplex PCR reads. The data contain about 330,000 distinct CDR3 sequences, roughly 16% of them singletons. These data were also reused for a study on T cells in Graves' hyperthyroidism and ophthalmopathy.

The sequencing used peripheral blood mononuclear cells (PBMCs), collected at new diagnosis, from a patient treated with antithyroid drugs. Every receptor here comes from a woman between 18 and 29 years old with Graves disease. CDR3s leave out the opening cysteine and the closing phenylalanine or tryptophan.

J gene | V gene | CDR3 protein
TRBJ1-1 | TRBV2 | ASSAYRGTEAF
TRBJ2-1 | TRBV9 | ASSPGTSGIYEQF
TRBJ1-2 | TRBV10-3 | AISRFEGYT
TRBJ2-5 | TRBV6-2/TRBV6-3 | ASSDKTSGRRETQY
TRBJ2-7 | TRBV28 | ASARLYEQY
TRBJ2-7 | TRBV28 | ASSRSPGTGGIYEQY
TRBJ2-1 | TRBV5-1 | ASSPRTGTSYNEQF
TRBJ2-1 | TRBV5-1 | ASSLLGEGPNEQF
TRBJ2-7 | TRBV6-2/TRBV6-3 | ASSYLVAGSPYEQY
TRBJ1-4 | TRBV24-1 | ATRVPGQGGFSTNEKLF
TRBJ1-2 | TRBV11-3 | ASSPGSGTGENYGYT
TRBJ2-1 | TRBV27 | ASSPRAGGGDEQF
TRBJ2-2 | TRBV7-2 | ASSVGGPNTGELF
TRBJ1-1 | TRBV5-1 | ASSPRTTVNTEAF
TRBJ1-2 | TRBV19 | ASSIDRQSYGYT
TRBJ1-4 | TRBV11-2 | ASSPGKRATNEKLF
TRBJ2-7 | TRBV29-1 | SALSRDTSSEQY
TRBJ1-4 | TRBV6-5 | ASSYSAGSNEKLF
TRBJ2-3 | TRBV7-3 | ASSLPTSGVLTDTQY
TRBJ2-2 | TRBV6-1 | ASREGDYTGELF
TRBJ1-1 | TRBV20-1 | SARSTDTEAF
TRBJ2-3 | TRBV19 | ASSIRQDPTDTQY
TRBJ1-1 | TRBV29-1 | SVVSTEAF
TRBJ2-3 | TRBV3-1 | ASSHGLDLDTQY
TRBJ2-3 | TRBV5-1 | ASSPRQGIPGTQY
TRBJ2-2 | TRBV30 | AWNVGTNTGELF
TRBJ2-1 | TRBV6-2/TRBV6-3 | ASSYSSTEGWNEQF
TRBJ2-7 | TRBV6-1 | ASSEAFGDYYEQY
TRBJ2-7 | TRBV11-2 | ASSSGQGSEQY
TRBJ1-5 | TRBV6-1 | ASSPGVGRRINQPQH
TRBJ1-1 | TRBV15 | ATSRVEAMRAF
TRBJ2-7 | TRBV5-1 | ASSLAAAGPREQY
TRBJ1-2 | TRBV15 | ATSRERDWRRRGQRGYT
TRBJ2-7 | TRBV5-1 | ASSRSPGGQVSYEQY
TRBJ1-4 | TRBV2 | ASRAGTANEKLF
TRBJ1-1 | TRBV6-1 | ASRSGTGFTEAF
TRBJ1-1 | TRBV20-1 | NARDQVTGGVNTEAF
TRBJ2-5 | TRBV6-1 | ASTSQGTQY
TRBJ2-3 | TRBV12-3/TRBV12-4 | ASRPGSTDTQY
TRBJ2-7 | TRBV10-3 | AILDSNSYEQY
TRBJ1-2 | TRBV7-9 | ASSLSEGLYGYT
TRBJ1-1 | TRBV6-5 | ASSYPTEAF
TRBJ1-2 | TRBV24-1 | ATSPGLGYGYT
TRBJ2-7 | TRBV7-2 | ASSKWGGSYEQY
TRBJ2-1 | TRBV5-1 | ASSPYRGQNNEQF
TRBJ2-2 | TRBV28 | ASRGTGSGELF
TRBJ2-7 | TRBV7-9 | ASSLGGQGFVEQY